The present TCR beta chain was sequenced within a study of Ad26.COV2.S vaccination and SARS-CoV-2 variants. Study background: Ad26.COV2.S given intramuscularly, once or twice 56 days apart.

Treatment described: around 19 received Ad26.COV2.S at low or high dose, single or two shots; about five received placebo; per-sample allocation not given. Sample collection was performed on day 63 after the first vaccine or placebo injection. Wuhan-strain spike was delivered by a replication-incompetent Ad26 vector. After removal of 8 bases from V and 5 bases from J, the junction contained 8 bases not matched to a gene. The CDR3 runs to 13 residues. Germline CDR1 reads SGHVS; CDR2 reads FQNEAQ. Regarding this clone: Antigen specificity is unknown.

Points from the study as a whole: Total T cell responses, in the TCR breadth and depth analyses, may have been underestimated.

This table comes from immunoSEQ multiplex PCR, and its TCRdb copy is limited to in-frame clones, with some not included. The table has some 400,000 clones, about 89% seen once. Here the sequenced sample was peripheral blood, taken in a trial of Ad26.COV2.S vaccine versus placebo. The chain is built from TRBV7-8 and TRBJ1-1; TRBD1 agrees at 7 bases. This clonotype was sampled from a person between 18 and 60 years old who received the Ad26.COV2.S COVID-19 vaccine or a placebo. CDR3 residues: CASREGAATEAFF. CDR3 coding DNA: TGTGCCAGCCGGGAGGGGGCAGCGACTGAAGCTTTCTTT.